The 6 T cell receptor beta chains below come from one sample, sequenced in a study of Graves' ophthalmopathy and Graves' hyperthyroidism. TCR beta CDR3 amplification used RNA transcripts. HTBI primers were used in a first-round RT-PCR, which preceded a second-round multiplex PCR. Via MiXCR, TCRdb re-called the multiplex PCR reads, giving one row per CDR3 protein. This table has about 620,000 distinct CDR3 sequences, 22% appearing once. What was sequenced was peripheral blood. Receptors originate from a woman aged 18-29 years with stable Graves' hyperthyroidism. Some clones in this sample may be carry-over from other donors' samples.

This clonotype was detected only a few times. The V and J genes are TRBV29-1 and TRBJ2-5; tentative D call: TRBD2 (5 bases). This CDR3 has 10 residues. Germline V CDR1 and CDR2: SQVTM, ANQGSEA. V was shortened by 7 bases and J by 4 bases, with 7 bases between the two germline ends. The CDR3 nucleotides read TGCAGCGGCGGAGGAGAGACCCAGTACTTC. It codes for CSGGGETQYF.

J is TRBJ1-1 and V is TRBV5-1; D might be TRBD1 (6 bases). The V end was cut by 4 bases, the J end by 0 bases, with 16 bases between. Germline CDR1 SGHRS, CDR2 YFSETQ. The CDR3 consists of 16 residues. The CDR3 region is CASSPAQTGLNTEAFF. CDR3 DNA sequence: TGCGCCAGCAGCCCAGCTCAAACAGGGCTGAACACTGAAGCTTTCTTT.

The rearrangement joins TRBV28 to TRBJ2-7; no firm D call. The germline CDR1 and CDR2 sequences are MDHEN and SYDVKM. The V and J ends lost 6 bases and 1 base respectively, with 13 bases between them. The CDR3 is 14 amino acids. CDR3 DNA: TGTGCCAGCAGCGCGGTACAGCCTTCCTACGAGCAGTACTTC. As protein: CASSAVQPSYEQYF. Together with reference TRBV28 and TRBJ2-7, the CDR3 gives the full variable domain: DVKVTQSSRYLVKRTGEKVFLECVQDMDHENMFWYRQDPGLGLRLIYFSYDVKMKEKGDIPEGYSVSREKKERFSLILESASTNQTSMYLCASSAVQPSYEQYFGPGTRLTVT.

This clonotype showed up many times. This sequence joins TRBV30 and TRBJ2-3; D is unresolved. CDR1 is GTSNPN, CDR2 SVGIG, per germline (reference sequence). The CDR3 extends over 13 amino acids. V lost 1 base and J lost 1, with 6 bases in between. This CDR3 reads CAWSGRGTDTQYF. The CDR3 coding sequence is TGTGCCTGGAGTGGAAGGGGCACAGATACGCAGTATTTT.

This sequence joins TRBV28 and TRBJ2-7; D is tentatively TRBD1 or TRBD2 (5 bases each). Germline V gene data show CDR1 as MDHEN and CDR2 as SYDVKM. The CDR3 is 15 residues long. V was pared by 6 bases and J by 0 bases, with 15 bases between. The CDR3 DNA reads TGTGCCAGCAGGGCAATGGGGACGAGCTCCTACGAGCAGTACTTC. Encoded protein: CASRAMGTSSYEQYF.

This clonotype was recorded at least ten times. The chain couples TRBV12-3 or TRBV12-4 to TRBJ2-7, with D uncertain. V was cut by 7 bases and J by 0 bases, with 4 bases left in between. This CDR3 has 11 residues. CDR3 loop: CASMVSYEQYF. Here the CDR3 DNA reads TGTGCCAGCATGGTCTCCTACGAGCAGTACTTC.